Listed below are T cell receptor beta chains from one sample, sequenced in a study of blood T cell repertoires in COVID-19. The protocol was immunoSEQ multiplex PCR, while the TCRdb copy is restricted to in-frame clones and leaves out a portion. Of roughly 120,000 clones listed, roughly 85% are singletons. The sample comprised peripheral blood. Receptor source: a man aged 40-49 years with acute or convalescent COVID-19. Each CDR3 is given with its conserved first and last residue. A D gene is named only where the DNA matches it firmly. The size field is filled for only some rows; it gives once, few, many or a size class.

few	TRBJ1-1	-	TRBV2	CASSRQPPGAFF	TGTGCCAGCAGTCGACAGCCACCCGGAGCTTTCTTT
-	TRBJ2-7	TRBD1	TRBV3-1/TRBV3-2	CASSPFSTGTYEQYF	TGTGCCAGCAGCCCCTTTTCGACAGGGACGTACGAGCAGTACTTC
-	TRBJ2-1	TRBD2	TRBV7-2	CASSPPRGDLREQFF	TGTGCCAGCAGCCCCCCCCGGGGGGACCTTAGAGAGCAGTTCTTC
-	TRBJ1-5	TRBD1	TRBV28	CASSSSTGANQPQHF	TGTGCCAGCAGTTCCTCGACAGGGGCTAATCAGCCCCAGCATTTT
few	TRBJ2-2	TRBD2	TRBV28	CASSGPFSGRGAGELFF	TGTGCCAGCAGTGGCCCCTTTAGCGGGAGAGGGGCCGGGGAGCTGTTTTTT
-	TRBJ2-7	TRBD2	TRBV19	CARERDLSYEQYF	TGTGCCCGAGAGCGGGACCTCTCCTACGAGCAGTACTTC
-	TRBJ1-2	-	TRBV2	CASNLQGTNYGYTF	TGTGCCAGCAACCTACAGGGAACTAACTATGGCTACACCTTC
-	TRBJ1-5	TRBD1	TRBV5-6	CASSYRDRVSEPQHF	TGTGCCAGCAGCTACCGGGACAGGGTATCGGAGCCCCAGCATTTT
-	TRBJ2-1	-	TRBV11-3	CASSFGLLNEQFF	TGTGCCAGCAGCTTTGGACTACTCAATGAGCAGTTCTTC
-	TRBJ1-5	TRBD1	TRBV19	CASSTTGTDQPQHF	TGTGCCAGTAGTACGACAGGGACTGACCAGCCCCAGCATTTT
-	TRBJ2-7	TRBD1	TRBV6-5	CASKTGWSSYEQYF	TGTGCCAGCAAGACAGGGTGGAGCTCCTACGAGCAGTACTTC
-	TRBJ1-1	-	TRBV7-6	CASSQSRDVTEAFF	TGTGCCAGCAGCCAGTCCAGGGATGTCACTGAAGCTTTCTTT
-	TRBJ2-3	-	TRBV9	CASSLDREGTQYF	TGTGCCAGCAGCCTTGATCGGGAAGGTACGCAGTATTTT
-	TRBJ1-1	-	TRBV15	CATSRPPRPEAFF	TGTGCCACCAGCAGGCCCCCGAGGCCCGAAGCTTTCTTT
-	TRBJ1-6	-	TRBV6-4	CASSERTGFGSPLHF	TGTGCCAGCAGTGAAAGAACAGGGTTTGGTTCACCCCTCCACTTT
-	TRBJ2-3	TRBD1	TRBV4-2	CASSPSGGSDTQYF	TGTGCCAGCAGCCCATCAGGGGGTTCAGATACGCAGTATTTT
-	TRBJ1-1	-	TRBV5-1	CASSRKDSSNTEAFF	TGCGCCAGCAGCCGGAAGGACAGCTCGAACACTGAAGCTTTCTTT
-	TRBJ1-1	TRBD1	TRBV19	CASSEGSGGRIEAFF	TGTGCCAGTAGTGAAGGATCAGGGGGCCGTATTGAAGCTTTCTTT
few	TRBJ1-6	TRBD1	TRBV7-6	CASSLGSTGVNSPLHF	TGTGCCAGCAGTCTTGGGTCGACAGGGGTTAATTCACCCCTCCACTTT
-	TRBJ2-5	-	TRBV6-5	CASSYAGSRFQETQYF	TGTGCCAGCAGTTACGCGGGGTCTCGGTTTCAAGAGACCCAGTACTTC